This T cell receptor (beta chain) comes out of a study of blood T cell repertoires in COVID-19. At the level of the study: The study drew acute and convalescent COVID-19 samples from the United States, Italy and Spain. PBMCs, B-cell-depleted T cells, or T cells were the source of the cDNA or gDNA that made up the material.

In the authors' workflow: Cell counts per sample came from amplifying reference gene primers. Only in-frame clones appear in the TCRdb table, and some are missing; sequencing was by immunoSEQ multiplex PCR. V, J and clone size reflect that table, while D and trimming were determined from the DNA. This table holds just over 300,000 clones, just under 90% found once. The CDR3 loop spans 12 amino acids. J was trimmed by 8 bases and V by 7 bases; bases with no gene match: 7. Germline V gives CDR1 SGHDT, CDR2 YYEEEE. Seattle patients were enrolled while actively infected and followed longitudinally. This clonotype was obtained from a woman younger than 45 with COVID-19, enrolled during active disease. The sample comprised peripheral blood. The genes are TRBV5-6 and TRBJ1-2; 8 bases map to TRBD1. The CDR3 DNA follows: TGTGCCAGCTCCCAGGGGGCGAGCGGCTACACCTTC. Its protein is CASSQGASGYTF.